What follows describes a single T cell receptor (beta chain). Its binding antigen is unknown. There are no base qualities to consult, and no much larger clone falls within one base. The sample originates from a study of cytomegalovirus exposure and HLA in healthy donors (dated 2017 in TCRdb). Describing the broader study: The 650 to 800 repertoires of the first cohort and the roughly 120 validation repertoires were produced on the same platform, according to a later analysis. The study aimed to test whether cataloging public T cell receptors could reveal signatures of past pathogen exposure. A separate validation cohort of more than 100 different subjects was used in addition to the approximately 610-subject first cohort. The study combined high-throughput TCR immunosequencing, statistical association of individual TCRs with disease status, and machine learning to predict cytomegalovirus infection status. The study at large found these results: Across donors, most TCR sequences were observed very rarely, whereas some public TCRs were present in many individuals. In the study, about 150 TCR beta chains were listed as associated with cytomegalovirus. Three of the identified cytomegalovirus-associated TCR beta chains were confirmed in vitro to be specific for cytomegalovirus antigens. A later analysis had no HLA typing for the validation cohort, so co-occurrence there was scored across all 130 or so repertoires. The authors suggested that the approach could potentially be extended to other disease states and immunological phenotypes. Of the cluster scores, roughly 95% were above 0 in a later analysis, which found that TCRs clustered in the first cohort also tended to co-occur in the 120 validation repertoires. Cytomegalovirus status was reported to be diagnosed by the classifier with high specificity and sensitivity in both the original and validation cohorts.

V gives up 0 bases and J gives up 1 base, and the segment between their germline ends measures 11 bases. Counted from cysteine to phenylalanine, this CDR3 has 15 amino acids. Only the CDR3 DNA stays, 45 bases, in frame from base 1. CDR1 SGDLS and CDR2 YYNGEE were looked up in the germline V gene. The donors were included in the validation cohort of some 110 subjects, a group kept apart from the roughly 690-subject first cohort. The library relied on the immunoSEQ multiplex PCR assay. The study's processing was this. A statistical classification framework was built for diagnosing cytomegalovirus status from the catalog of TCR beta chain sequences. The table comes from immuneACCESS by way of TCRdb, which keeps in-frame sequences with V and J called. Part of the clones is missing from these tables; in studies checked, under half for an unresolved V gene and the rest for unknown reasons. The DNA gave D and trimming, while V, J and clone size come from that table. This sample gives 100,000 to 150,000 clones in total; just under 95% of them show up just once. The ten most abundant clones make up roughly 1.2% of the sample.

This receptor was taken from a young woman in good health and CMV-seronegative. The sequencing input was PBMCs. The sequence joins TRBV9 to TRBJ2-7; the D gene is possibly TRBD2, with 6 bases matching. The nucleotides read TGTGCCAGCAGCGTAGAGGCGGGGCAATCCTACGAGCAGTACTTC. It translates to CASSVEAGQSYEQYF.